This TCR beta chain stems from a study of pediatric ulcerative colitis. Sequencing depth was up to 500,000 reads per sample. Data came from immunoSEQ multiplex PCR; TCRdb stores just in-frame clones and leaves some out. The data show some 35,000 clones, about 81% seen once. During colonoscopy, one to two rectal pinch biopsies were collected. Before the diagnostic colonoscopy, ulcerative colitis patients were free of immunosuppressive medication. This CDR3 region has 14 residues. Germline CDR1 and CDR2: LNHNV and YYDKDF (reference sequence). V was shortened by 0 bases and J by 4 bases, with 7 bases between the two germline ends.

The sequence derives from a boy under 18 with mild ulcerative colitis. The chain employs TRBV15 and TRBJ1-5; D perhaps matches TRBD1 (6 bases). The sample comprised gut tissue. The CDR3 region has the DNA TGTGCCACCAGCAGAGACAGGGGAAATCAGCCCCAGCATTTT. This sequence encodes CATSRDRGNQPQHF.